These 10 T cell receptor beta chains share one sample of origin, sequenced in a study of technical replicates of blood from a handful of donors. The method was immunoSEQ multiplex PCR; TCRdb's version includes in-frame clones alone and lacks a portion of them. This sample has tens of thousands of clones, with 95% to 98% found just once. Sequenced input: T cells isolated from PBMCs. The receptors come from a human donor in good health.

The genes are TRBV19 and TRBJ1-4, with 8 bases lining up with TRBD1. The CDR3 totals 14 residues. J lost 6 bases, V lost 7 bases, and 7 bases had no gene match. The germline V gene encodes CDR1 LNHDA and CDR2 SQIVND (reference sequence). The CDR3 loop is CASMDRALDEKLFF. The CDR3 DNA reads as TGTGCCAGTATGGACAGGGCGTTAGATGAAAAACTGTTTTTT.

The chain uses TRBV6-7 and TRBJ2-1, with TRBD2 matching 7 bases. TRBV6-7 is assigned to the ORF class and has an uncertain function. The CDR3 totals 15 residues. The trim removed 2 bases at V and 8 bases at J, leaving 9 bases unmatched. CDR3 DNA sequence: TGTGCCAGCAGTTACCGGGGGAGGGCCGTCGATGAGCAGTTCTTC. Protein product: CASSYRGRAVDEQFF.

The chain is built from TRBV5-4 and TRBJ2-7; 10 bases are a match to TRBD1. This CDR3 is 13 amino acids long. The germline gives CDR1 SGHNT, CDR2 YYREEE (reference sequence). The junction had 4 bases not matched to a gene; V was cut back by 4 bases and J by 6 bases. The chain's CDR3 is CASSGQGGIEQYF. In nucleotides, the CDR3 is TGTGCCAGCAGCGGACAGGGGGGAATCGAGCAGTACTTC.

This clone was detected once. The chain carries TRBV5-1 and TRBJ1-3, with 8 bases identical to TRBD1. The ends lost 2 bases at V and 4 bases at J; junction bases unmatched: 5. Germline V CDR1 and CDR2: SGHRS, YFSETQ. There are 15 residues in the CDR3. In nucleotides, the CDR3 is TGCGCCAGCAGCTTAGGGACAGGTTGGGGAAACACCATATATTTT. It codes for CASSLGTGWGNTIYF. Drawing the rest from reference TRBV5-1 and TRBJ1-3, the complete variable domain is KAGVTQTPRYLIKTRGQQVTLSCSPISGHRSVSWYQQTPGQGLQFLFEYFSETQRNKGNFPGRFSGRQFSNSRSEMNVSTLELGDSALYLCASSLGTGWGNTIYFGEGSWLTVV.

This chain joins TRBV7-2 and TRBJ2-7; D call uncertain. The CDR3 spans 14 residues. The germline V gene has CDR1 SGHTA and CDR2 FQGNSA. V was shortened by 1 base and J by 4 bases, with 11 bases between the two germline ends. The CDR3 DNA sequence: TGTGCCAGCAGCTTAGAAGTGGGCAGGTACGAGCAGTACTTC. Residues: CASSLEVGRYEQYF.

V usage is TRBV10-2 and J usage is TRBJ2-3; TRBD2 matches 7 bases. V gave up 6 bases and J gave up 2 bases; unmatched junction bases: 5. The CDR3 length is 14 residues. Germline loops: CDR1 WSHSY, CDR2 SAAADI. CDR3 sequence: CASREAGNTDTQYF. CDR3 nucleotides: TGCGCCAGCAGGGAAGCGGGAAACACAGATACGCAGTATTTT.

The CDR3 DNA follows: TGTGCCAGCAGTTTACGACAGGGGAACACTGAAGCTTTCTTT. As protein: CASSLRQGNTEAFF. This chain joins TRBV27 and TRBJ1-1; 7 bases are a match to TRBD1. The CDR3 extends over 14 amino acids. The germline V gene encodes CDR1 MNHEY and CDR2 SMNVEV (reference sequence). V shed 2 bases and J 1 base; nucleotides not matched to a gene: 1.

The chain carries TRBV18 and TRBJ1-1, with D hard to call. Germline V gene sequence: CDR1 KGHSH, CDR2 LQKENI. CDR3 length: 15 residues. V shed 2 bases and J shed 4 bases, with 14 bases lying between them. CDR3 sequence (DNA): TGTGCCAGCTCACCAGACCGGATGCGGAGCACTGAAGCTTTCTTT. It is translated as CASSPDRMRSTEAFF.

This clone was observed once. CDR3 nucleotide sequence: TGTGCCAGCAGCCAAGATGGACTAGCGATAGAGGAGCAGTTCTTC. Translation: CASSQDGLAIEEQFF. The chain employs TRBV4-2 and TRBJ2-1, with TRBD2 identical over 9 bases. In germline, CDR1 is LGHNA, CDR2 YNFKEQ. V was clipped by 0 bases and J by 10 bases; unmatched bases: 7. The CDR3 sequence is 15 residues long.

This chain joins TRBV5-4 and TRBJ1-4; tentative D call: TRBD1 (5 bases). Germline V gene sequence: CDR1 SGHNT, CDR2 YYREEE (reference sequence). V shed 4 bases and J shed 3 bases, with 13 bases lying between them. CDR3 length equals 15 residues. CDR3 DNA sequence: TGTGCCAGCAGCCGCACCGCAGGGCCTAATGAAAAACTGTTTTTT. Its translation is CASSRTAGPNEKLFF.